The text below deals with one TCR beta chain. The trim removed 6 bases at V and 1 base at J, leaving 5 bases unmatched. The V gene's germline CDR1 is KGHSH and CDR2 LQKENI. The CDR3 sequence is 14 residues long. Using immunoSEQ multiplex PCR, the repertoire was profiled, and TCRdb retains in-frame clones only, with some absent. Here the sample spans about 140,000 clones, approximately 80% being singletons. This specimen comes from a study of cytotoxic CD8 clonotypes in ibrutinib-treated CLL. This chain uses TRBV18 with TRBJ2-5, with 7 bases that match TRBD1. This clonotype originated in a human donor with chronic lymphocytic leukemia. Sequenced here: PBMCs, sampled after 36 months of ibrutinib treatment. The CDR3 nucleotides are TGTGCCAGCTCGTACAGGGGTTCCCAAGAGACCCAGTACTTC. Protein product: CASSYRGSQETQYF.